This T cell receptor beta chain was identified during a study of T cell responses to AZD1222 COVID-19 vaccine. Concerning this clone: Antigen unknown.

Per the germline V gene, CDR1 is MNHNS and CDR2 is SASEGT. The CDR3 runs 15 residues. J gave up 3 bases and V 2 bases, and 4 bases lay outside the gene matches. The repertoire was sequenced with immunoSEQ multiplex PCR; TCRdb's copy has only in-frame clones and lacks some. The table shows over 95,000 clones, with roughly 90% occurring only once. Study results and limitations: Epitopes outside B.1.351 and B.1.1.7 mutated regions reportedly drew nearly half of spike TCRs. Seropositive at baseline were only a handful of AZD1222 recipients.

Second-dose recipients at about 4 or about 12 weeks were treated as one pooled group. The receptor's source is an adult who received the AZD1222 COVID-19 vaccine. This specimen consisted of peripheral blood, obtained 28 days after the second AZD1222 dose. This chain links TRBV6-1 with TRBJ2-5, with TRBD2 matching over 9 bases. This CDR3 reads CASSERTSVKETQYF. CDR3 coding DNA: TGTGCCAGCAGTGAAAGGACTAGCGTTAAAGAGACCCAGTACTTC.